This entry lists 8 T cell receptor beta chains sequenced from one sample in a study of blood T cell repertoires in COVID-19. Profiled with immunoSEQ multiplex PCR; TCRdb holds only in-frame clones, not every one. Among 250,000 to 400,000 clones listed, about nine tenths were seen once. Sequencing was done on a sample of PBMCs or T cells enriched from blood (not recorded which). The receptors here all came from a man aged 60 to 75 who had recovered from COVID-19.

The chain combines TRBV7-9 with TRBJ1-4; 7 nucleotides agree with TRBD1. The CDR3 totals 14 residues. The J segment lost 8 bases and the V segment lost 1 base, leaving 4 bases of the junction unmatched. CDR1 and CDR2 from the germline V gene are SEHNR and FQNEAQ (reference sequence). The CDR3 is CASSLGQGWEKLFF. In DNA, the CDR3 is TGTGCCAGCAGCTTAGGACAGGGTTGGGAAAAACTGTTTTTT.

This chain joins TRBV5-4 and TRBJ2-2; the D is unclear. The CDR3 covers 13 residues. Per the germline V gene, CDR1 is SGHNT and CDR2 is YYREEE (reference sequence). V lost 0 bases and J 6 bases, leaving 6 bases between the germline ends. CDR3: CASSLDYSGELFF. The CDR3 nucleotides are TGTGCCAGCAGCTTGGATTATTCCGGGGAGCTGTTTTTT.

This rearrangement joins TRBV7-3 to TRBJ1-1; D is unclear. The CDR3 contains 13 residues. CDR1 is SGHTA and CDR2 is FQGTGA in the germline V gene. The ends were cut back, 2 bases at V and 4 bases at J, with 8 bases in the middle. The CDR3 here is CASSLREGTEAFF. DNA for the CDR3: TGTGCCAGCAGCTTACGTGAGGGCACTGAAGCTTTCTTT.

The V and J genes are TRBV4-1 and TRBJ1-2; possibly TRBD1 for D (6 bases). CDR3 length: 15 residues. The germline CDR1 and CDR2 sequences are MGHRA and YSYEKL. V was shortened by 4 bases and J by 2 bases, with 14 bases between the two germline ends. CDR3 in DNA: TGCGCCAGCAGCCGGGAGACAGGAGAAAACTATGGCTACACCTTC. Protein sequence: CASSRETGENYGYTF.

The CDR3 loop reads CASSTPAAGNTIYF. CDR3 DNA sequence: TGTGCCAGTAGTACTCCCGCGGCTGGAAACACCATATATTTT. V and J are TRBV19 and TRBJ1-3; D not resolved. CDR3 size: 14 residues. Germline-derived CDR1 and CDR2 are LNHDA and SQIVND (reference sequence). V lost 4 bases, J lost 2 bases, and 9 bases lay in between.

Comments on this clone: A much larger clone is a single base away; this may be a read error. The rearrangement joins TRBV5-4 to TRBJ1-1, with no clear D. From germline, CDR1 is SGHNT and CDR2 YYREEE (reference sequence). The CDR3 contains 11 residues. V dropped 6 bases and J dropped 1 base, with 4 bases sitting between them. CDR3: CASTKNTEAFF. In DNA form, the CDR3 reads TGTGCCAGCACCAAGAACACTGAAGCTTTCTTT.

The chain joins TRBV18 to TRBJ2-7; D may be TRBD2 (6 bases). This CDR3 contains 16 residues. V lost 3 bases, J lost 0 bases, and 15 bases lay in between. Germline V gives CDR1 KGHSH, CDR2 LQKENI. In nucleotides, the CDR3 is TGTGCCAGCTCACCTAATACTAGCTCCTACTCCTACGAGCAGTACTTC. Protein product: CASSPNTSSYSYEQYF.

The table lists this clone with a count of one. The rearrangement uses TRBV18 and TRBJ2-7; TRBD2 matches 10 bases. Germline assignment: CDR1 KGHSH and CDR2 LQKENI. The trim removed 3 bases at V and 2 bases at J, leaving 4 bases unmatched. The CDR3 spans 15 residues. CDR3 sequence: CASSPGLAVTYEQYF. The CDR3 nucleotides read TGTGCCAGCTCACCTGGACTAGCGGTAACCTACGAGCAGTACTTC.